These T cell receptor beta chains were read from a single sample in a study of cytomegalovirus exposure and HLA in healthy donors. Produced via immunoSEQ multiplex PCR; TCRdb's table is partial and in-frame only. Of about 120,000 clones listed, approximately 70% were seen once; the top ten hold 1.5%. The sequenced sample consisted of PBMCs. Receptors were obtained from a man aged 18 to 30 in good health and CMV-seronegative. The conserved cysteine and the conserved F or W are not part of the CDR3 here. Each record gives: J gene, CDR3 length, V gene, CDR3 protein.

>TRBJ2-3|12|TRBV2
ASSEGQGVDTQY
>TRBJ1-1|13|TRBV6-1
ASRSPTRGPTEAF
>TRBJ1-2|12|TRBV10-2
ASSENSQNYGYT
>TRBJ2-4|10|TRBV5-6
ASRGTGGYQY
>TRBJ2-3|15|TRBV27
ASSLSAGGSRTDTQY
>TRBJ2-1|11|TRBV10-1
ASSEDGYNEQF
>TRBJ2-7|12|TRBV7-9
ASSPTGLMAEQY
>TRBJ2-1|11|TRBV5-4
ASSSTGGFEQF
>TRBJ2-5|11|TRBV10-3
AISESAAETQY
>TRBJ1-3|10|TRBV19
ATSTGGNTIY
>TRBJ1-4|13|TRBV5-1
ASSLAGQGGEKLF
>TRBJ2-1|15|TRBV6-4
ASSDGWTSGRAGEQF
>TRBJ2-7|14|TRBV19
ASRGLAGGLRDEQY
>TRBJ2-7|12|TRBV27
ASSRPGRFYEQY
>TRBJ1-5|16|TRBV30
AWSVLRDSQYSNQPQH
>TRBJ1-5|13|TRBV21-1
AGAEGQGGNQPQH
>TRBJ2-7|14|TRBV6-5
ASSYRPQGANYEQY
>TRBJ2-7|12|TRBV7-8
ASSTRGGDYEQY
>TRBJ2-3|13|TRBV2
AAHPGLTSTDTQY